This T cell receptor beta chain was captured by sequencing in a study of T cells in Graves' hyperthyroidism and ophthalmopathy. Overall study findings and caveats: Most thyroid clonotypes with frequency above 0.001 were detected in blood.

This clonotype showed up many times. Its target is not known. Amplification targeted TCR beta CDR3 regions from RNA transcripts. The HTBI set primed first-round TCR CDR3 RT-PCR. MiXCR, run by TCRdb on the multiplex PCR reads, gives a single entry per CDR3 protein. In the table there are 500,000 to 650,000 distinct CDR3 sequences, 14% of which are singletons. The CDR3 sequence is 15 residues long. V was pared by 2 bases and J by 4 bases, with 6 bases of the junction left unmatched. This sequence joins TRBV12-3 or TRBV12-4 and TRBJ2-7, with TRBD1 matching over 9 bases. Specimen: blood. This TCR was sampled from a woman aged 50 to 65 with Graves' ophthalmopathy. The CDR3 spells CASSLSGQGGYEQYF. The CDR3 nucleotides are TGTGCCAGCAGTTTATCGGGACAGGGAGGATACGAGCAGTACTTC.